This is a list of T cell receptor beta chains from one sample in a study of control samples from healthy donors and cancer patients. Sequencing was performed with immunoSEQ multiplex PCR; in TCRdb, only in-frame clones are kept and a portion is missing. The table shows about 190,000 clones, with 91% occurring only once. The sequencing sample was made of blood. Receptors originate from a man in his thirties or forties in good health. Both conserved end residues are part of each CDR3. The D gene is left open where the match is weak. Clone size is not always given. Where it is, it says once, few, many or a class for expanded clones.

v_call: TRBV2; clone_size: NA; j_call: TRBJ2-7; d_call: NA; cdr3_aa: CASSVGERYEQYF; cdr3_nt: TGTGCCAGCAGTGTTGGGGAGCGCTACGAGCAGTACTTC
v_call: TRBV12-5; clone_size: NA; j_call: TRBJ1-2; d_call: TRBD1; cdr3_aa: CASGLGGTVSYTF; cdr3_nt: TGTGCTAGTGGTTTGGGCGGGACAGTGAGCTACACCTTC
v_call: TRBV18; clone_size: NA; j_call: TRBJ1-6; d_call: TRBD1; cdr3_aa: CASSPGPPTGPNSPLHF; cdr3_nt: TGTGCCAGCTCACCAGGCCCCCCGACAGGGCCGAATTCACCCCTCCACTTT
v_call: TRBV6-5; clone_size: few; j_call: TRBJ1-5; d_call: TRBD1; cdr3_aa: CASSGTGRQPQHF; cdr3_nt: TGTGCCAGTTCCGGGACAGGGAGGCAGCCCCAGCATTTT
v_call: TRBV20-1; clone_size: once; j_call: TRBJ1-1; d_call: TRBD1; cdr3_aa: CSASRDRAFFGNTEAFF; cdr3_nt: TGCAGTGCTAGTCGGGACAGGGCGTTTTTTGGGAACACTGAAGCTTTCTTT
v_call: TRBV19; clone_size: NA; j_call: TRBJ1-3; d_call: NA; cdr3_aa: CASKISISGNTIYF; cdr3_nt: TGTGCCAGTAAGATCAGTATCTCTGGAAACACCATATATTTT
v_call: TRBV19; clone_size: NA; j_call: TRBJ2-3; d_call: NA; cdr3_aa: CASSIVIASDTQYF; cdr3_nt: TGTGCCAGTAGTATAGTAATAGCTTCAGATACGCAGTATTTT
v_call: TRBV29-1; clone_size: NA; j_call: TRBJ1-2; d_call: NA; cdr3_aa: CSVSGTNYGYTF; cdr3_nt: TGCAGCGTTTCAGGGACGAACTATGGCTACACCTTC
v_call: TRBV28; clone_size: NA; j_call: TRBJ2-3; d_call: NA; cdr3_aa: CASSPTGTDTQYF; cdr3_nt: TGTGCCAGCAGCCCGACAGGCACAGATACGCAGTATTTT
v_call: TRBV12-5; clone_size: NA; j_call: TRBJ1-5; d_call: NA; cdr3_aa: CASGLAPQVLRNQPQHF; cdr3_nt: TGTGCTAGTGGTTTGGCCCCTCAGGTACTGCGAAATCAGCCCCAGCATTTT
v_call: TRBV5-4; clone_size: NA; j_call: TRBJ2-1; d_call: TRBD2; cdr3_aa: CASSSGGAVYNEQFF; cdr3_nt: TGTGCCAGCAGCTCGGGGGGGGCGGTTTACAATGAGCAGTTCTTC
v_call: TRBV13; clone_size: NA; j_call: TRBJ2-2; d_call: NA; cdr3_aa: CASSPFREAGLRTGELFF; cdr3_nt: TGTGCCAGCAGCCCGTTCCGAGAAGCCGGCCTGCGCACCGGGGAGCTGTTTTTT
v_call: TRBV5-1; clone_size: once; j_call: TRBJ2-1; d_call: NA; cdr3_aa: CASSPGVSSYNEQFF; cdr3_nt: TGCGCCAGCAGCCCAGGGGTTAGTTCCTACAATGAGCAGTTCTTC
v_call: TRBV7-9; clone_size: few; j_call: TRBJ2-7; d_call: NA; cdr3_aa: CASSLGGVEYEQYF; cdr3_nt: TGTGCCAGCAGCTTAGGAGGGGTCGAGTACGAGCAGTACTTC
v_call: TRBV5-1; clone_size: NA; j_call: TRBJ1-2; d_call: TRBD1; cdr3_aa: CASRQNGDSQNGYTF; cdr3_nt: TGCGCCAGCAGACAGAACGGGGACAGTCAGAATGGCTACACCTTC
v_call: TRBV5-1; clone_size: NA; j_call: TRBJ2-7; d_call: NA; cdr3_aa: CASSSLGGGNVMVYEQYF; cdr3_nt: TGCGCCAGCAGCTCGTTAGGGGGAGGGAACGTTATGGTGTACGAGCAGTACTTC
v_call: TRBV6-5; clone_size: NA; j_call: TRBJ1-6; d_call: NA; cdr3_aa: CASSYRDIINSPLHF; cdr3_nt: TGTGCCAGCAGTTACCGGGACATAATAAATTCACCCCTCCACTTT
v_call: TRBV9; clone_size: once; j_call: TRBJ1-2; d_call: NA; cdr3_aa: CASTKRGGRGYTF; cdr3_nt: TGTGCCAGCACCAAGAGGGGGGGGCGAGGCTACACCTTC
v_call: TRBV6-5; clone_size: NA; j_call: TRBJ2-7; d_call: TRBD1; cdr3_aa: CASSSPGQSAYEQYF; cdr3_nt: TGTGCCAGCAGTTCGCCGGGACAGTCCGCCTACGAGCAGTACTTC
v_call: TRBV7-9; clone_size: NA; j_call: TRBJ1-1; d_call: NA; cdr3_aa: CASSPSPGEGLNTEAFF; cdr3_nt: TGTGCCAGCAGCCCATCTCCCGGGGAAGGTTTGAACACTGAAGCTTTCTTT
v_call: TRBV6-5; clone_size: once; j_call: TRBJ1-1; d_call: NA; cdr3_aa: CASSYREGANTEAFF; cdr3_nt: TGTGCCAGCAGTTATAGAGAAGGGGCGAACACTGAAGCTTTCTTT
v_call: TRBV13; clone_size: NA; j_call: TRBJ2-7; d_call: TRBD2; cdr3_aa: CASSSTGTREFYEQYF; cdr3_nt: TGTGCCAGCAGCTCCACCGGGACTAGGGAATTTTACGAGCAGTACTTC
v_call: TRBV6-6; clone_size: NA; j_call: TRBJ2-5; d_call: NA; cdr3_aa: CASTPGEGGRPYTQYF; cdr3_nt: TGTGCCAGCACCCCTGGGGAGGGGGGCCGTCCTTACACCCAGTACTTC
v_call: TRBV6-5; clone_size: NA; j_call: TRBJ2-2; d_call: NA; cdr3_aa: CASSYQGGNTGELFF; cdr3_nt: TGTGCCAGCAGTTACCAGGGGGGGAACACCGGGGAGCTGTTTTTT
v_call: TRBV7-9; clone_size: NA; j_call: TRBJ2-5; d_call: NA; cdr3_aa: CASSWRETQYF; cdr3_nt: TGTGCCAGCAGCTGGAGAGAGACCCAGTACTTC
v_call: TRBV5-5; clone_size: NA; j_call: TRBJ2-3; d_call: NA; cdr3_aa: CASSLAPRISTDTQYF; cdr3_nt: TGTGCCAGCAGCTTGGCCCCTAGAATCAGCACAGATACGCAGTATTTT
v_call: TRBV19; clone_size: NA; j_call: TRBJ1-5; d_call: NA; cdr3_aa: CASSNHRRRNQPQHF; cdr3_nt: TGTGCCAGTAGTAACCACAGGAGACGGAATCAGCCCCAGCATTTT
v_call: TRBV18; clone_size: NA; j_call: TRBJ1-2; d_call: NA; cdr3_aa: CASSRGQKYGYTF; cdr3_nt: TGTGCCAGCTCACGAGGACAGAAATATGGCTACACCTTC
v_call: TRBV5-8; clone_size: NA; j_call: TRBJ2-1; d_call: TRBD2; cdr3_aa: CASSLGSGGAVSEQFF; cdr3_nt: TGTGCCAGCAGCTTGGGAAGCGGGGGGGCCGTCAGTGAGCAGTTCTTC
v_call: TRBV19; clone_size: NA; j_call: TRBJ2-2; d_call: NA; cdr3_aa: CASSIVGNTGELFF; cdr3_nt: TGTGCCAGTAGTATAGTTGGGAACACCGGGGAGCTGTTTTTT
v_call: TRBV4-1; clone_size: NA; j_call: TRBJ1-2; d_call: TRBD1; cdr3_aa: CASSPGTEHYGYTF; cdr3_nt: TGCGCCAGCAGCCCCGGGACAGAACACTATGGCTACACCTTC
v_call: TRBV11-2; clone_size: NA; j_call: TRBJ2-2; d_call: TRBD2; cdr3_aa: CASSYLAGGATGELFF; cdr3_nt: TGTGCCAGCAGCTACCTAGCGGGGGGGGCCACCGGGGAGCTGTTTTTT
v_call: TRBV19; clone_size: once; j_call: TRBJ1-2; d_call: NA; cdr3_aa: CATGRWGDDYGYTF; cdr3_nt: TGTGCCACCGGGAGATGGGGGGACGACTATGGCTACACCTTC
v_call: TRBV4-2; clone_size: once; j_call: TRBJ2-1; d_call: NA; cdr3_aa: CASSQVGGDNEQFF; cdr3_nt: TGTGCCAGCAGCCAAGTAGGGGGGGACAATGAGCAGTTCTTC
v_call: TRBV12-3/TRBV12-4; clone_size: NA; j_call: TRBJ1-6; d_call: NA; cdr3_aa: CASSRQDYSPLHF; cdr3_nt: TGTGCCAGCAGTAGACAGGATTATTCACCCCTCCACTTT
v_call: TRBV30; clone_size: once; j_call: TRBJ1-1; d_call: NA; cdr3_aa: CAWSLSGPEAFF; cdr3_nt: TGTGCCTGGAGTTTGTCCGGGCCTGAAGCTTTCTTT
v_call: TRBV6-5; clone_size: NA; j_call: TRBJ2-7; d_call: TRBD1; cdr3_aa: CASSWDSSSYEQYF; cdr3_nt: TGTGCCAGCAGTTGGGACAGCAGCTCCTACGAGCAGTACTTC
v_call: TRBV7-9; clone_size: NA; j_call: TRBJ1-1; d_call: NA; cdr3_aa: CASSSRVRLNTEAFF; cdr3_nt: TGTGCCAGCAGCTCCAGGGTCCGCCTTAACACTGAAGCTTTCTTT
v_call: TRBV4-1; clone_size: NA; j_call: TRBJ2-7; d_call: NA; cdr3_aa: CASSQDGARGSYEQYF; cdr3_nt: TGCGCCAGCAGCCAAGATGGCGCCCGGGGCTCCTACGAGCAGTACTTC